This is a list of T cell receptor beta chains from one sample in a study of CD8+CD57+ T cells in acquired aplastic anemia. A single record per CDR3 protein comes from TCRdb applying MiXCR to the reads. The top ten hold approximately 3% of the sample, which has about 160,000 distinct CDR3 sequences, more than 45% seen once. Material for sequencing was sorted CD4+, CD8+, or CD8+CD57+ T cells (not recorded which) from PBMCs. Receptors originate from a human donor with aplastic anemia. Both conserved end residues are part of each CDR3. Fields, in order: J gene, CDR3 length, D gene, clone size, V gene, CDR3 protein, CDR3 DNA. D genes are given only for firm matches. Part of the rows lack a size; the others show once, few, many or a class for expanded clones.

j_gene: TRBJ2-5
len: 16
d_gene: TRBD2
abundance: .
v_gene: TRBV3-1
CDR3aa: CASSLRTSGRLETQYF
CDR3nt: TGTGCCAGCAGCCTCCGGACTAGCGGGAGGCTAGAGACCCAGTACTTC

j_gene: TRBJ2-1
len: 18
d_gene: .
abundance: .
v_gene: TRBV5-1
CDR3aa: CASSSKEQVGGIENEQFF
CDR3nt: TGCGCCAGCAGCTCAAAGGAACAGGTAGGGGGAATTGAGAATGAGCAGTTCTTC

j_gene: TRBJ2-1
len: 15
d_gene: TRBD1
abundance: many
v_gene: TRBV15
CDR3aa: CATSSVGTGLNEQFF
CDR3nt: TGTGCCACCAGCAGTGTCGGGACAGGGCTTAATGAGCAGTTCTTC

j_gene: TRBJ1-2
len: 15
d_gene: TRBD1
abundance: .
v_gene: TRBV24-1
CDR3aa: CATSANDRANYGYTF
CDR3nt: TGTGCCACCAGTGCCAACGACAGGGCTAACTATGGCTACACCTTC

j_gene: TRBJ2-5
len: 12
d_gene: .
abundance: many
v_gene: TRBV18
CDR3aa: CASSLYQETQYF
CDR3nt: TGTGCCAGCTCACTCTATCAAGAGACCCAGTACTTC

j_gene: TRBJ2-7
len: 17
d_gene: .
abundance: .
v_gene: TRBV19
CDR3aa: CASSIVVWDTCSYEQYF
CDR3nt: TGTGCCAGTAGTATTGTGGTGTGGGACACCTGCTCCTACGAGCAGTACTTC

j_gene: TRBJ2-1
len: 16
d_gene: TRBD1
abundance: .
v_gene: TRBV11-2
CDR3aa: CASSLDWAGGTHGQFF
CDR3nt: TGTGCCAGCAGCTTAGATTGGGCAGGGGGTACCCATGGGCAGTTCTTC

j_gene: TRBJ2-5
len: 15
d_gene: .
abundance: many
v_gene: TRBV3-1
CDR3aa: CASSQEKGVRETQYF
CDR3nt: TGTGCCAGCAGCCAAGAGAAGGGCGTGCGAGAGACCCAGTACTTC

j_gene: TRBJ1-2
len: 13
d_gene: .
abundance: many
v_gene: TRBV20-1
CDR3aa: CSARHREEGGYTF
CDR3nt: TGCAGTGCTAGACACAGGGAAGAGGGAGGCTACACCTTC

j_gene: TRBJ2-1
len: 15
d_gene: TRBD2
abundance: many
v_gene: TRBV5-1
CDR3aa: CASSSSPSGESEQFF
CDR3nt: TGCGCCAGCAGCTCCTCGCCTAGCGGGGAGAGTGAGCAGTTCTTC

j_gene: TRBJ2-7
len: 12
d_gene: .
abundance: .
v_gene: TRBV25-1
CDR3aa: CARQVSSYEQYF
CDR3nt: TGTGCCCGACAGGTGAGCTCCTACGAGCAGTACTTC

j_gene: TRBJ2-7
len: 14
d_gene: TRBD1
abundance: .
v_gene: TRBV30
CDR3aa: CAWSTGTGTYEQYF
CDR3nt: TGTGCCTGGAGTACCGGGACAGGTACCTACGAGCAGTACTTC

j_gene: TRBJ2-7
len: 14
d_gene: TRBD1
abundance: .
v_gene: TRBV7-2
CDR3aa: CASSLRDRGQEQYF
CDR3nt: TGTGCCAGCAGCCTCCGGGACAGGGGGCAAGAGCAGTACTTC

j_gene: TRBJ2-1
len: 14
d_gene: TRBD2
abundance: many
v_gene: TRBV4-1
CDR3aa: CASSERLALNEQFF
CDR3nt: TGCGCCAGCTCTGAGAGACTAGCGTTGAATGAGCAGTTCTTC

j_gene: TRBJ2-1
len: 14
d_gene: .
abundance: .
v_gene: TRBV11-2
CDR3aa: CASTPGGSGNEQFF
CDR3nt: TGTGCCAGCACCCCCGGGGGCAGCGGCAATGAGCAGTTCTTC

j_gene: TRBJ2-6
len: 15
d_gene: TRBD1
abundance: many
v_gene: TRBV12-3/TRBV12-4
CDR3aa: CASSGQGAGANVLTF
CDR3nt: TGTGCCAGCAGTGGACAGGGAGCCGGGGCCAACGTCCTGACTTTC

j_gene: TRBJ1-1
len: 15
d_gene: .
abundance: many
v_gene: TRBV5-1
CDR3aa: CASSLYSSMNTEAFF
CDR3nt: TGCGCCAGCAGCTTGTATAGCAGCATGAACACTGAAGCTTTCTTT

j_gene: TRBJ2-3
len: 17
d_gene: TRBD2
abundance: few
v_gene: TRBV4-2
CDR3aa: CASSQESPSGVEGTQYF
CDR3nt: TGTGCCAGCAGCCAAGAGTCGCCTAGCGGCGTCGAAGGTACGCAGTATTTT

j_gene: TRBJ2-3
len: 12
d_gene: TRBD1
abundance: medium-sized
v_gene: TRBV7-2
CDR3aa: CASSVGQSTQYF
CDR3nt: TGTGCCAGCAGCGTGGGACAGTCTACGCAGTATTTT

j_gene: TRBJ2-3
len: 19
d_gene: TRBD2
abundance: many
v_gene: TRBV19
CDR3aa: CASSIDYAGTSGSPDTQYF
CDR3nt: TGTGCCAGTAGTATAGACTATGCGGGGACTAGCGGGAGCCCAGATACGCAGTATTTT

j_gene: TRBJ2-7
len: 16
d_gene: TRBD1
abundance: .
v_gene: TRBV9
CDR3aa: CASSPGTGTVTYEQYF
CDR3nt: TGTGCCAGCAGCCCAGGGACCGGGACAGTAACCTACGAGCAGTACTTC

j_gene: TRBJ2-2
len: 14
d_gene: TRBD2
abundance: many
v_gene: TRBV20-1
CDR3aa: CSASGRASTGELFF
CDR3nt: TGCAGTGCTAGCGGGAGGGCCAGTACCGGGGAGCTGTTTTTT

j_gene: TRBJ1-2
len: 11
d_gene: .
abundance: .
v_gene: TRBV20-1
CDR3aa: CSASPGVGYTF
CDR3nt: TGCAGTGCTAGCCCGGGGGTTGGCTACACCTTC

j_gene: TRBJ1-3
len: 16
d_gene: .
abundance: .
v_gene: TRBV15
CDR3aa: CATSSDEAGAGNTIYF
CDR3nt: TGTGCCACCAGCAGCGACGAGGCGGGGGCTGGAAACACCATATATTTT

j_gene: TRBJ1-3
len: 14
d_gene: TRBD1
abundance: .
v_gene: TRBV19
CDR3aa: CASSRGQSPNTIYF
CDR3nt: TGTGCCAGTAGTCGGGGACAGAGCCCAAACACCATATATTTT

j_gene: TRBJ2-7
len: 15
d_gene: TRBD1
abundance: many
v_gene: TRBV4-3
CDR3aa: CASSQEAQGVYEQYF
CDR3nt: TGCGCCAGCAGCCAAGAGGCTCAGGGGGTCTACGAGCAGTACTTC

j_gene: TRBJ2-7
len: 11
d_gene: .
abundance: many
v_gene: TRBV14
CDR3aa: CASSQGYEQYF
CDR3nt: TGTGCCAGCAGCCAAGGTTACGAGCAGTACTTC

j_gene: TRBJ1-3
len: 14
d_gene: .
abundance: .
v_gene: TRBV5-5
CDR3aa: CASSLGPRDNTIYF
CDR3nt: TGTGCCAGCAGCTTGGGGCCCCGGGACAACACCATATATTTT

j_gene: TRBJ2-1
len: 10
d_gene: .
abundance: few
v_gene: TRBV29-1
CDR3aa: CSVETAEQFF
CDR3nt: TGCAGCGTTGAGACAGCTGAGCAGTTCTTC

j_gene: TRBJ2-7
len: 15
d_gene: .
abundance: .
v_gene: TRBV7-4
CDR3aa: CASSLVGSPTYEQYF
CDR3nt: TGTGCCAGCAGCTTAGTGGGCAGCCCCACCTACGAGCAGTACTTC

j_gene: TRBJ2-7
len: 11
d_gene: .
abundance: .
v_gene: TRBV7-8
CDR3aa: CASSLAVEQYF
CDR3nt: TGTGCCAGCAGCTTAGCAGTCGAGCAGTACTTC

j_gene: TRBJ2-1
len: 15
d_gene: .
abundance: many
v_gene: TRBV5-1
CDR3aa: CASSLNPVGDGRAFF
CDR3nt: TGCGCCAGCAGCTTGAACCCGGTGGGGGACGGTAGGGCGTTCTTC

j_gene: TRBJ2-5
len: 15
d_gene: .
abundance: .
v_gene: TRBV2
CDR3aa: CASSDWGAESETQYF
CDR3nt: TGCGCCAGCAGTGATTGGGGGGCAGAATCAGAGACCCAGTACTTC

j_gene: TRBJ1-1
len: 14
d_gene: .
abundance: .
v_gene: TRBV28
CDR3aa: CASISGARNTEALF
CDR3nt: TGTGCCAGCATTAGTGGGGCCCGGAACACTGAAGCTCTCTTT

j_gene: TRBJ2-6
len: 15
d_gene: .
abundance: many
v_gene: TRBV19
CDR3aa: CASLLWSSGANVLTF
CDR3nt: TGTGCCAGTCTTCTCTGGAGCTCTGGGGCCAACGTCCTGACTTTC

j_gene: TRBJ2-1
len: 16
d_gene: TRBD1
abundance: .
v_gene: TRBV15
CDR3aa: CATSPRTGEMYNEQFF
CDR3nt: TGTGCCACCAGCCCTCGGACAGGGGAAATGTACAATGAGCAGTTCTTC

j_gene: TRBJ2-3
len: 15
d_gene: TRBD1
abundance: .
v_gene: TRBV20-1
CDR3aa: CSALDRDRYTDTQYF
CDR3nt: TGCAGTGCTCTAGACCGGGACAGATACACAGATACGCAGTATTTT